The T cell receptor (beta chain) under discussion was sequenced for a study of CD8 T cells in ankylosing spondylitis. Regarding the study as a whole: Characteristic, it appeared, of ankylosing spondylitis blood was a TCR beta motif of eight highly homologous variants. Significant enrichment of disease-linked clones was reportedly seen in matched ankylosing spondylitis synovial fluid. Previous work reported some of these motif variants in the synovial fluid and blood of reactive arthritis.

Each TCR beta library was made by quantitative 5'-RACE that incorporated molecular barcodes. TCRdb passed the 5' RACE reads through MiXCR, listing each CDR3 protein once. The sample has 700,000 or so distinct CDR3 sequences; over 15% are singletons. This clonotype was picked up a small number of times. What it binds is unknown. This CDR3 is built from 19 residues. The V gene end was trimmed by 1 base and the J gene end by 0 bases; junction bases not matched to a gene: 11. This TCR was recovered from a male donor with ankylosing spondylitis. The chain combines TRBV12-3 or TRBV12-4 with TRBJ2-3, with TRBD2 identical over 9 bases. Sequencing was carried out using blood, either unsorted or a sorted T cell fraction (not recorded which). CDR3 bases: TGTGCCAGCAGTTTAGTTGTAGAGCGGGGGGAGGTGAGCACAGATACGCAGTATTTT. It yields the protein CASSLVVERGEVSTDTQYF.